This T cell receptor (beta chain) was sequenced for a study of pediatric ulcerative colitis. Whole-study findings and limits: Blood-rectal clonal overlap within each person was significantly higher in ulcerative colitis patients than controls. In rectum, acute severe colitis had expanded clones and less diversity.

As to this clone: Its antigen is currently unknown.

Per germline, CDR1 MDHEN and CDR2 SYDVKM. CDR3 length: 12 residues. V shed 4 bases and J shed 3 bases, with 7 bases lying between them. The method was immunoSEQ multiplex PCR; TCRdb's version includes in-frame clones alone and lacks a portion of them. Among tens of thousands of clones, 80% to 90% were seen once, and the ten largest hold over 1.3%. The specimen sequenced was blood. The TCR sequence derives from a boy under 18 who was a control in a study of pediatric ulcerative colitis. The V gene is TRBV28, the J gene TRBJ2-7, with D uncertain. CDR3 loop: CASSSDYYEQYF. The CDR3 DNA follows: TGTGCCAGCAGTTCTGATTACTACGAGCAGTACTTC.